A single sample is the source of the 20 T cell receptor beta chains below, sequenced in a study of blood T cell repertoires in COVID-19 (TCRdb year 2020). Preparation of the library involved the immunoSEQ multiplex PCR assay. TCRdb re-hosts the immuneACCESS table, in-frame sequences only. Its copies lack some clones; in the studies checked, an unresolved V gene accounts for under half of them, and the cause for the rest is not known. The table for this sample lists about 180,000 clones; approximately 85% of them were counted only once. The top ten constitute 2.5% to 3.5% of the sample. Sequencing was done on a sample of peripheral blood. The receptors come from a man between 60 and 70 years old with acute or convalescent COVID-19.

V usage is TRBV4-2 and J usage is TRBJ2-1; D is unresolved. Between the trimmed V and J ends, which lost 0 bases and 4 bases, there was a span of 13 bases. Germline CDR1 and CDR2: LGHNA and YNFKEQ. The CDR3 is 16 residues long. CDR3 DNA: TGTGCCAGCAGCCAAGATCTACGAGAGTCGTACAATGAGCAGTTCTTC. Amino acids: CASSQDLRESYNEQFF.

The chain links TRBV5-1 to TRBJ1-1, with D possibly being TRBD1 (6 bases). The CDR3 sequence is 15 residues long. The ends were cut back, 0 bases at V and 0 bases at J, with 9 bases in the middle. The V gene's germline CDR1 is SGHRS and CDR2 YFSETQ. The CDR3 loop reads CASSLGGQLNTEAFF. CDR3 bases: TGCGCCAGCAGCTTGGGGGGACAATTGAACACTGAAGCTTTCTTT.

The gene calls are TRBV27 and TRBJ2-2; TRBD2 agrees at 13 bases. The germline gives CDR1 MNHEY, CDR2 SMNVEV (reference sequence). The CDR3 covers 20 residues. Germline trimming cut 5 bases from V and 0 bases from J; bases unmatched to any gene: 12. The CDR3, as DNA: TGTGCCAGCAGTCAACACCGGACTAGCGGGAGTGCATCGAACACCGGGGAGCTGTTTTTT. This codes for CASSQHRTSGSASNTGELFF.

The gene calls are TRBV27 and TRBJ2-1; 8 bases are a match to TRBD2. With 3 bases clipped from V and 5 bases from J, the junction kept 6 bases outside the gene matches. This CDR3 is built from 15 residues. Germline CDR1 reads MNHEY; CDR2 reads SMNVEV (reference sequence). CDR3 bases: TGTGCCAGCAGTTTTGGCGGGGGGCTCCACAATGAGCAGTTCTTC. This translates into CASSFGGGLHNEQFF.

This clone occurred a few times. The chain uses TRBV7-9 and TRBJ2-3; D remains unclear. CDR1 and CDR2 from the germline V gene are SEHNR and FQNEAQ (reference sequence). This CDR3 has 11 residues. V lost 11 bases, J lost 2 bases, and 8 bases lay in between. The CDR3 sequence is CAGVNTDTQYF. CDR3 coding DNA: TGTGCCGGAGTGAACACAGATACGCAGTATTTT.

The rearrangement links TRBV19 to TRBJ2-2; TRBD1 aligns across 7 bases. Germline V lookup: CDR1 LNHDA, CDR2 SQIVND (reference sequence). The CDR3 runs to 14 residues. The trim removed 6 bases at V and 5 bases at J, leaving 6 bases unmatched. CDR3: CASSNAGGTGELFF. CDR3 DNA: TGTGCCAGTAGCAACGCAGGGGGAACCGGGGAGCTGTTTTTT.

This clone was counted once. V gene TRBV3-1 (or the pseudogene TRBV3-2) combines with J gene TRBJ2-5, with 10 nucleotides matching TRBD2. V gave up 0 bases and J gave up 5 bases; unmatched junction bases: 15. The CDR3 runs 19 residues. Per the germline V gene, CDR1 is LGHDT and CDR2 is YNNKEL (reference sequence). The CDR3 DNA reads as TGTGCCAGCAGCCAAGATTCCCTAGCGGGAGTTCGTCTCTTGGAGACCCAGTACTTC. Translating it yields CASSQDSLAGVRLLETQYF.

This chain joins TRBV25-1 and TRBJ1-6; D may be TRBD1 (5 bases). V lost 4 bases and J lost 7, with 11 bases in between. There are 14 residues in the CDR3. Germline-derived CDR1 and CDR2 are MGHDK and SYGVNS. CDR3 loop: CASSGTYENSPLHF. CDR3 bases: TGTGCCAGCAGTGGGACATACGAGAATTCACCCCTCCACTTT.

The chain employs TRBV7-8 and TRBJ2-5; a possible D gene is TRBD2 (5 bases). The germline V gene has CDR1 SGHVS and CDR2 FQNEAQ. The V end was cut by 2 bases, the J end by 4 bases, with 5 bases between. CDR3 length: 12 amino acids. As DNA, the CDR3 is TGTGCCAGCAGCTTAAGCGGAGAGACCCAGTACTTC. Protein product: CASSLSGETQYF.

This chain connects TRBV19 to TRBJ2-7; tentative D call: TRBD2 (6 bases). This CDR3 spans 14 amino acids. Germline V gene lookup returns CDR1 LNHDA and CDR2 SQIVND (reference sequence). Trimming pared 3 bases from V and 3 bases from J, leaving 12 bases between. In DNA, the CDR3 is TGTGCCAGTAGTATCCAACCGGGACTCTACGAGCAGTACTTC. This translates into CASSIQPGLYEQYF.

This chain connects TRBV6-4 to TRBJ1-1, with TRBD1 identical over 11 bases. Trimming cost V 5 bases and J 4 bases; bases outside gene matches: 6. The length of the CDR3 is 15 residues. Germline lookup yields CDR1 MRHNA and CDR2 SNTAGT. The DNA of the CDR3 is TGTGCCAGCAGTTTGGGACAGGGGGTCCCCACTGAAGCTTTCTTT. Residues: CASSLGQGVPTEAFF.

The V gene is TRBV5-1, the J gene TRBJ2-1, with D tentatively TRBD2 (6 bases). The V gene's germline CDR1 is SGHRS and CDR2 YFSETQ. The CDR3 is 14 residues long. With 2 bases removed from V and 8 bases from J, the gap between germline ends came to 14 bases. The CDR3 DNA reads TGCGCCAGCAGCTTTTTCGGGAGCGGCGATGAGCAGTTCTTC. Encoded protein: CASSFFGSGDEQFF. Full variable domain (outside the CDR3, taken from reference TRBV5-1 and TRBJ2-1): KAGVTQTPRYLIKTRGQQVTLSCSPISGHRSVSWYQQTPGQGLQFLFEYFSETQRNKGNFPGRFSGRQFSNSRSEMNVSTLELGDSALYLCASSFFGSGDEQFFGPGTRLTVL.

The chain links TRBV5-4 to TRBJ1-2, with D unresolved. The germline CDR1 and CDR2 sequences are SGHNT and YYREEE (reference sequence). V lost 3 bases and J 4 bases, leaving 13 bases between the germline ends. This CDR3 is 14 amino acids long. CDR3 region: CASSSHWRGYGYTF. CDR3 sequence (DNA): TGTGCCAGCAGCTCCCACTGGAGAGGCTATGGCTACACCTTC.

A few counts support this clone. The chain combines TRBV28 with TRBJ1-1, with 7 bases aligning to TRBD1. CDR3 size: 12 residues. Unmatched junction bases numbered 4, after V lost 6 bases and J lost 6 bases. Germline loops: CDR1 MDHEN, CDR2 SYDVKM. The CDR3 DNA is TGTGCCAGCAGCCTAACAGGGGCTGAAGCTTTCTTT. Protein sequence: CASSLTGAEAFF.

The V and J genes are TRBV5-6 and TRBJ2-7; 9 nucleotides align to TRBD1. Germline loops: CDR1 SGHDT, CDR2 YYEEEE. The V and J ends lost 2 bases and 3 bases, in that order; junction bases with no gene match: 6. This CDR3 has 15 residues. The CDR3 DNA follows: TGTGCCAGCAGCTTAGTAGGGACAGGGCTCTACGAGCAGTACTTC. Translation gives CASSLVGTGLYEQYF.

The V gene is TRBV9, the J gene TRBJ2-3; possibly TRBD2 for D (6 bases). The V and J ends lost 4 bases and 4 bases respectively, with 22 bases between them. This CDR3 is built from 17 residues. Germline V gene sequence: CDR1 SGDLS, CDR2 YYNGEE. CDR3 bases: TGTGCCAGCAGCCCATATACCCTAGCGATCCTCCCAGATACGCAGTATTTT. It yields the protein CASSPYTLAILPDTQYF.

The V and J genes are TRBV14 and TRBJ2-1; D is possibly TRBD2 (6 bases). The V gene lost 8 bases and the J gene lost 3 bases, with 8 bases spanning the gap. Germline CDR1 SGHDN, CDR2 FVKESK. This CDR3 has 12 residues. The CDR3 sequence: CASGRSYNEQFF. CDR3 bases: TGTGCCAGCGGGAGGAGCTACAATGAGCAGTTCTTC.

Written as DNA, the CDR3 is TGTGCCAGCAGTTTAACGGGGACAGGGTGGGAAAAACTGTTTTTT. Encoded protein: CASSLTGTGWEKLFF. The chain is built from TRBV27 and TRBJ1-4; 9 positions match TRBD1. CDR1 and CDR2 from the germline V gene are MNHEY and SMNVEV (reference sequence). The CDR3 is made up of 15 amino acids. V gave up 2 bases and J gave up 8 bases; unmatched junction bases: 6. The full variable domain, rest sourced from reference TRBV27 and TRBJ1-4, is EAQVTQNPRYLITVTGKKLTVTCSQNMNHEYMSWYRQDPGLGLRQIYYSMNVEVTDKGDVPEGYKVSRKEKRNFPLILESPSPNQTSLYFCASSLTGTGWEKLFFGSGTQLSVL.

Concerning this clone itself: The germline gene is not matched at one end of the junction; a read error may be the cause. This chain joins TRBV11-2 and TRBJ2-2; 7 nucleotides agree with TRBD1. Looked up from germline, CDR1 is SGHAT and CDR2 is FQNNGV. The length of the CDR3 is 17 residues. The CDR3 region has the DNA TGTGCCAGCAGCCCCAGCGGTGGACAGGCGAAGACCGGGGAGCTGTTTTTT. Amino acid sequence: CASSPSGGQAKTGELFF.

This clone was observed a handful of times. This chain links TRBV28 with TRBJ1-2, with 9 positions matching TRBD1. The V gene's germline CDR1 is MDHEN and CDR2 SYDVKM. Trimming took 10 bases from V and 8 from J; bases not matched to a gene: 17. CDR3 size: 15 residues. This CDR3 reads CATLAGTGLGKGYTF. The CDR3 DNA reads as TGTGCCACCCTGGCGGGGACAGGGCTGGGTAAAGGCTACACCTTC.